These 9 T cell receptor beta chains were sequenced from one sample in a study of shared clonotypes between healthy human individuals. The data were produced by immunoSEQ multiplex PCR, yet TCRdb's version contains in-frame clones alone and is incomplete. The sample holds under 600,000 clones; more than 95% are singletons and the top ten take around 0.058%. The sequenced sample was naive CD4+ T cells sorted from blood. Subset here: CD45RA+ positively selected. The receptors were sampled from a woman aged 25 to 39 in good health.

The CDR3 region is CASSLTATSGYNEQFF. CDR3 sequence (DNA): TGTGCCAGCAGCTTAACGGCAACTAGCGGCTACAATGAGCAGTTCTTC. The rearrangement uses TRBV7-3 and TRBJ2-1, with 8 bases identical to TRBD2. Germline V gene data show CDR1 as SGHTA and CDR2 as FQGTGA. This CDR3 comprises 16 residues. The J segment lost 3 bases and the V segment lost 0 bases, leaving 4 bases of the junction unmatched.

Details on this clone: The sample contains more than one DNA sequence encoding this CDR3. This chain joins TRBV2 and TRBJ2-7; TRBD2 is a possible D gene (5 bases). Germline lookup yields CDR1 SNHLY and CDR2 FYNNEI. With 7 bases removed from V and 0 bases from J, the gap between germline ends came to 7 bases. The CDR3 totals 12 residues. CDR3 coding DNA: TGTGCCAGCAAGGACTCCTCCTACGAGCAGTACTTC. Amino acid sequence: CASKDSSYEQYF.

The genes are TRBV11-2 and TRBJ2-2; 10 nucleotides align to TRBD2. The CDR3 consists of 17 residues. The germline V gene encodes CDR1 SGHAT and CDR2 FQNNGV. With 6 bases clipped from V and 7 bases from J, the junction kept 14 bases outside the gene matches. CDR3 in amino acids: CASSSNPGLAPIGELFF. The CDR3 region has the DNA TGTGCCAGCAGTAGTAACCCGGGACTAGCGCCTATCGGGGAGCTGTTTTTT.

The chain recombines TRBV15 with TRBJ1-2; D may be TRBD1 (6 bases). The V end lost 1 base, the J end lost 2 bases, and 14 bases lay between the germline ends. In germline, CDR1 is LNHNV, CDR2 YYDKDF (reference sequence). This CDR3 is built from 16 residues. CDR3 amino acids: CATSRGFSTGNYGYTF. In DNA, the CDR3 is TGTGCCACCAGCAGAGGCTTCTCAACAGGGAACTATGGCTACACCTTC. Using reference TRBV15 and TRBJ1-2 for the parts outside the CDR3, the full variable domain is DAMVIQNPRYQVTQFGKPVTLSCSQTLNHNVMYWYQQKSSQAPKLLFHYYDKDFNNEADTPDNFQSRRPNTSFCFLDIRSPGLGDTAMYLCATSRGFSTGNYGYTFGSGTRLTVV.

The V call is TRBV4-2, the J call TRBJ2-1; TRBD2 matches at 12 bases. Germline CDR1 LGHNA, CDR2 YNFKEQ. V lost 7 bases and J lost 2; bases outside the gene matches: 6. This CDR3 contains 16 residues. CDR3 sequence reads: CASNDLAGGTYNEQFF. The CDR3 nucleotides read TGTGCCAGCAACGACCTAGCGGGAGGGACCTACAATGAGCAGTTCTTC.

This chain uses TRBV10-1 with TRBJ1-4; 8 bases fit TRBD1. The germline gives CDR1 WNHNN, CDR2 SYGVQD (reference sequence). This CDR3 is built from 14 residues. V lost 6 bases, J lost 7 bases, and 7 bases stayed unmatched. CDR3: CASSARGLGEKLFF. In nucleotides, the CDR3 is TGCGCCAGCAGCGCCAGGGGGCTCGGTGAAAAACTGTTTTTT.

This sequence joins TRBV29-1 and TRBJ2-7; the match to TRBD2 covers 10 bases. V lost 0 bases, J lost 6 bases, and 5 bases stayed unmatched. Per germline, CDR1 SQVTM and CDR2 ANQGSEA. This CDR3 has 14 amino acids. The CDR3 region is CSVEDRLAGGEQYF. CDR3 DNA sequence: TGCAGCGTTGAAGATCGGTTAGCGGGAGGCGAGCAGTACTTC.

The V call is TRBV28, the J call TRBJ2-7; 12 nucleotides align to TRBD2. CDR1 and CDR2 (germline): MDHEN, SYDVKM. The junction had 7 bases not matched to a gene; V was cut back by 6 bases and J by 4 bases. The CDR3 length is 15 residues. The CDR3 sequence is CASSPTSGSEYEQYF. The CDR3 DNA reads TGTGCCAGCAGCCCGACTAGCGGGAGTGAGTACGAGCAGTACTTC.

This sequence joins TRBV28 and TRBJ2-2; weak D call: TRBD2 (5 bases). The CDR3 contains 14 residues. Deletions cut 7 bases from V and 6 bases from J, with 15 bases between. Per the germline V gene, CDR1 is MDHEN and CDR2 is SYDVKM. The CDR3 region has the DNA TGTGCCAGCACCACCTCTGGCGGGCCCGGGGAGCTGTTTTTT. This sequence encodes CASTTSGGPGELFF.